One and the same sample provided the 30 T cell receptor beta chains below, sequenced in a study of T-cell reconstitution after alpha-beta-depleted transplantation in children (dated by TCRdb to the mid-2010s). The protocol used for the library was PCR. Sequencing instrument: Illumina HiSeq 2500. Molecular barcoding was employed in the preparation of TCR libraries, with unique molecular identifiers being used to normalize TCRbeta repertoire quantification. TCRdb passed the public sequencing reads through fastp at Q25 and MiXCR, retaining productive beta sequences. Rows with a matching CDR3 protein are joined into one entry that keeps the most common DNA and genes. Here the sample has about 830,000 distinct CDR3 sequences; about 16% occur a single time. Clones ranked in the top ten supply around 5% of the sample. The intended sense of this specimen's treatment or condition label: allogeneic hematopoietic cell transplantation with graft depleted of TCRalphabeta T cells and CD19 B cells.

Sample: PBMCs, mostly from graft donor cells, taken 360 days after TCRalphabeta/CD19-depleted stem cell transplant. The origin of the receptors is a male patient younger than 18 who had a stem cell transplant for acute lymphoblastic leukemia, so the T cells may come from the graft donor.

This clonotype was observed a handful of times. CDR3 in amino acids: CSARGPLLSGRAYNEQFF. The CDR3 DNA sequence: TGCAGTGCTAGAGGTCCTCTTCTTAGCGGGAGGGCCTACAATGAGCAGTTCTTC. The V gene is TRBV20-1, the J gene TRBJ2-1, with 11 bases identical to TRBD2. Germline V gene data show CDR1 as DFQATT and CDR2 as SNEGSKA (reference sequence). The trim removed 1 base at V and 2 bases at J, leaving 10 bases unmatched. CDR3 size: 18 residues.

This clonotype has a handful of counts. The chain carries TRBV6-1 and TRBJ2-7, with TRBD2 as a possible D gene (6 bases). This CDR3 region has 15 residues. Germline CDR1 MNHNS, CDR2 SASEGT. The germline V and J ends were trimmed by 8 bases and 1 base, with 18 bases remaining between them. The CDR3 nucleotides read TGTGCCAGCGTGAGGGACCGCGGGGTTTCCTACGAGCAGTACTTC. Its protein product is CASVRDRGVSYEQYF.

This chain connects TRBV10-2 to TRBJ2-7; D gene uncertain. Germline lookup yields CDR1 WSHSY and CDR2 SAAADI. The CDR3 sequence is 16 residues long. Deletions cut 4 bases from V and 2 bases from J, with 18 bases between. The CDR3 DNA reads as TGCGCCAGCAGTGGTCCCTTAGAATATCGGGCCTACGAGCAGTACTTC. Protein sequence: CASSGPLEYRAYEQYF.

V is TRBV11-1 and J is TRBJ1-1; 8 positions agree with TRBD1. CDR1 is SGHAT and CDR2 is FQDESV in the germline V gene (reference sequence). This CDR3 has 12 amino acids. V shed 5 bases, J shed 6 bases, and the junction held 2 bases outside the gene matches. CDR3 amino acids: CASSADRAEAFF. The CDR3 coding sequence is TGTGCCAGCAGCGCGGACAGGGCTGAAGCTTTCTTT.

This clonotype was seen at least ten times. The CDR3, as DNA: TGTGCCACCAGTGATCATGACAGGGCCACAGATACGCAGTATTTT. Translation gives CATSDHDRATDTQYF. V and J are TRBV24-1 and TRBJ2-3; 7 positions agree with TRBD1. Germline V CDR1 and CDR2: KGHDR, SFDVKD. The CDR3 sequence is 15 residues long. The junction had 4 bases not matched to a gene; V was cut back by 3 bases and J by 2 bases.

This clonotype came up a few times. V gene TRBV5-1 combines with J gene TRBJ2-7; D might be TRBD2 (6 bases). Trimming shortened V by 4 bases and J by 4 bases, and 21 bases separated the two germline ends. Per the germline V gene, CDR1 is SGHRS and CDR2 is YFSETQ. The CDR3 length is 16 residues. The CDR3 spells CASSEPLGGAVYEQYF. The CDR3 region has the DNA TGCGCCAGCAGCGAACCACTGGGGGGTGCGGTATACGAGCAGTACTTC. Full variable domain (missing parts from reference TRBV5-1 and TRBJ2-7): KAGVTQTPRYLIKTRGQQVTLSCSPISGHRSVSWYQQTPGQGLQFLFEYFSETQRNKGNFPGRFSGRQFSNSRSEMNVSTLELGDSALYLCASSEPLGGAVYEQYFGPGTRLTVT.

This clonotype has just a few counts. The V and J genes are TRBV12-3 or TRBV12-4 and TRBJ2-7; 7 bases fit TRBD2. This CDR3 region has 16 residues. V gave up 5 bases and J gave up 2 bases; unmatched junction bases: 12. The CDR3 region is CASSPRSGGLTYEQYF. CDR3 in DNA: TGTGCCAGCAGTCCCCGGTCGGGAGGCCTAACCTACGAGCAGTACTTC.

This clonotype occurred a few times. The rearrangement links TRBV9 to TRBJ2-3, with 11 bases matching TRBD2. Trimming cost V 6 bases and J 6 bases; bases outside gene matches: 9. Germline CDR1 is SGDLS and CDR2 is YYNGEE. The CDR3 runs to 15 residues. In DNA form, the CDR3 reads TGTGCCAGCAACGCGTTAGCGGGAGGGGTGGATACGCAGTATTTT. It is translated as CASNALAGGVDTQYF. The full variable domain, with the rest looked up from reference TRBV9 and TRBJ2-3, is DSGVTQTPKHLITATGQRVTLRCSPRSGDLSVYWYQQSLDQGLQFLIQYYNGEERAKGNILERFSAQQFPDLHSELNLSSLELGDSALYFCASNALAGGVDTQYFGPGTRLTVL.

The rearrangement links TRBV11-2 to TRBJ1-1, with D unresolved. CDR1 is SGHAT, CDR2 FQNNGV, per germline. The CDR3 runs to 15 residues. V gave up 2 bases and J gave up 0 bases, with 10 bases separating them. This CDR3 reads CASSLTWQLNTEAFF. The CDR3 nucleotides read TGTGCCAGCAGCTTAACCTGGCAATTGAACACTGAAGCTTTCTTT.

Note on this clonotype: It may be a read error: a sequence one base away is much more abundant. This chain uses TRBV10-3 with TRBJ2-7; no firm D call. This CDR3 spans 12 amino acids. V was shortened by 3 bases and J by 3 bases, with 6 bases between the two germline ends. Germline V gene lookup returns CDR1 ENHRY and CDR2 SYGVKD. The CDR3 DNA reads as TGTGCCATCAGTGACCCCCACTACGAGCAGTACTTC. Its translation: CAISDPHYEQYF.

This clonotype was picked up many times. The V and J genes are TRBV5-1 and TRBJ1-1, with D possibly matching TRBD1 (6 bases). V was pared by 3 bases and J by 1 base, with 16 bases between. The CDR3 spans 16 residues. Germline V CDR1 and CDR2: SGHRS, YFSETQ. The CDR3 reads CASSSSTGPRNTEAFF. DNA for the CDR3: TGCGCCAGCAGCTCGAGCACAGGGCCCCGGAACACTGAAGCTTTCTTT.

The V call is TRBV9, the J call TRBJ2-1; tentative D call: TRBD2 (5 bases). The CDR3 is made up of 15 amino acids. V lost 3 bases and J 0 bases, leaving 10 bases between the germline ends. Germline V lookup: CDR1 SGDLS, CDR2 YYNGEE. CDR3 coding DNA: TGTGCCAGCAGCGCTGACGGAGGCTCCTACAATGAGCAGTTCTTC. Residues: CASSADGGSYNEQFF.

CDR3 residues: CASSFLGGSGANVLTF. The CDR3 DNA sequence: TGTGCCAGCAGCTTTCTTGGCGGCTCTGGGGCCAACGTCCTGACTTTC. This chain links TRBV7-8 with TRBJ2-6; D not certain. V was pared by 3 bases and J by 0 bases, with 9 bases between. From germline, CDR1 is SGHVS and CDR2 FQNEAQ. The length of the CDR3 is 16 residues. The variable domain in full, completed from reference TRBV7-8 and TRBJ2-6, reads GAGVSQSPRYKVAKRGQDVALRCDPISGHVSLFWYQQALGQGPEFLTYFQNEAQLDKSGLPSDRFFAERPEGSVSTLKIQRTQQEDSAVYLCASSFLGGSGANVLTFGAGSRLTVL.

The chain joins TRBV11-2 to TRBJ2-3, with 9 positions matching TRBD2. This CDR3 is 15 amino acids long. In germline, CDR1 is SGHAT, CDR2 FQNNGV. V was pared by 8 bases and J by 6 bases, with 12 bases of the junction left unmatched. CDR3 DNA sequence: TGTGCCAGCGCGACTGGGACTAGCCTTCAGGATACGCAGTATTTT. This sequence encodes CASATGTSLQDTQYF.

A few counts support this clonotype. The rearrangement links TRBV5-1 to TRBJ2-1; D possibly corresponds to TRBD2 (5 bases). V gave up 3 bases and J gave up 10 bases, with 23 bases separating them. The CDR3 runs to 16 residues. Germline V gene lookup returns CDR1 SGHRS and CDR2 YFSETQ. CDR3 nucleotide sequence: TGCGCCAGCAGCTCTGAGTCAGTGGGGTTGCGAGGGGAGCAGTTCTTC. Translation gives CASSSESVGLRGEQFF.

A few counts support this clonotype. The V gene is TRBV27, the J gene TRBJ2-5; 8 nucleotides align to TRBD1. Trimming took 5 bases from V and 7 from J; bases not matched to a gene: 6. The length of the CDR3 is 13 residues. Germline V gene sequence: CDR1 MNHEY, CDR2 SMNVEV (reference sequence). The CDR3 reads CASSPTTGVTQYF. Written as DNA, the CDR3 is TGTGCCAGCAGTCCCACGACAGGGGTGACCCAGTACTTC.

This clonotype was seen a few times. The chain links TRBV11-2 to TRBJ2-3, with D possibly matching TRBD2 (6 bases). CDR3 size: 16 residues. From germline, CDR1 is SGHAT and CDR2 FQNNGV. Deletions cut 0 bases from V and 0 bases from J, with 10 bases between. CDR3 nucleotides: TGTGCCAGCAGCTTAGATTTAGCGGTTAGCACAGATACGCAGTATTTT. It codes for CASSLDLAVSTDTQYF.

This clonotype appeared a few times. This chain uses TRBV29-1 with TRBJ2-7, with 9 positions matching TRBD2. With V trimmed by 4 bases and J by 2 bases, 6 bases remained unmatched. Germline assignment: CDR1 SQVTM and CDR2 ANQGSEA. The CDR3 extends over 14 amino acids. The CDR3 reads CSVGGLAGPYEQYF. DNA of the CDR3: TGCAGCGTTGGGGGGCTAGCGGGACCCTACGAGCAGTACTTC.

A few counts support this clonotype. J is TRBJ2-7 and V is TRBV10-2, with D possibly matching TRBD2 (5 bases). V lost 6 bases to trimming and J lost 2 bases, with 14 bases between them. Germline V gene lookup returns CDR1 WSHSY and CDR2 SAAADI. The CDR3 totals 14 residues. The CDR3, as DNA: TGCGCCAGCAGGGAGGTATGGGTTACCTACGAGCAGTACTTC. Protein sequence: CASREVWVTYEQYF.

Points on this clonotype: The final CDR3 position lacks the conserved phenylalanine or tryptophan, pointing to a likely read error. This chain uses TRBV9 with TRBJ2-7, with TRBD1 identical over 7 bases. The length of the CDR3 is 15 residues. The J segment lost 2 bases and the V segment lost 3 bases, leaving 8 bases of the junction unmatched. Germline CDR1 and CDR2: SGDLS and YYNGEE. The CDR3 bases are TGTGCCAGCAGCGCAACCGGGACAGACACCTACGAGCAGTACCTC. Its translation is CASSATGTDTYEQYL.

The genes are TRBV5-1 and TRBJ1-2, with D perhaps matching TRBD1 (5 bases). The CDR3 is made up of 14 amino acids. The germline gives CDR1 SGHRS, CDR2 YFSETQ. Trimming took off 4 bases at V and 2 bases at J, with 12 bases between the two ends. The CDR3: CASSPSGTNYGYTF. The CDR3 nucleotides read TGCGCCAGCAGCCCTTCAGGGACCAACTATGGCTACACCTTC.

The chain combines TRBV5-1 with TRBJ2-3; D ambiguous. The CDR3 runs to 15 residues. Germline values: CDR1 SGHRS, CDR2 YFSETQ. Trimming took 5 bases from V and 1 from J, leaving 14 bases between them. The CDR3: CASSLGSHGTDTQYF. The DNA of the CDR3 is TGCGCCAGCAGTCTGGGATCCCACGGCACAGATACGCAGTATTTT.

This rearrangement joins TRBV7-9 to TRBJ1-2, with D tentatively TRBD1 (5 bases). Germline lookup yields CDR1 SEHNR and CDR2 FQNEAQ (reference sequence). The CDR3 is 13 residues long. V lost 5 bases and J lost 4, with 11 bases in between. Here the CDR3 reads CASSAGGAYGYTF. CDR3 DNA sequence: TGTGCCAGCAGCGCCGGGGGAGCCTATGGCTACACCTTC.

The chain links TRBV20-1 to TRBJ2-7; no clear D. V dropped 4 bases and J dropped 5 bases, with 21 bases sitting between them. Germline V gene data show CDR1 as DFQATT and CDR2 as SNEGSKA (reference sequence). This CDR3 has 15 amino acids. CDR3 residues: CSAMNKKVSKNEQYF. The CDR3 coding sequence is TGCAGTGCTATGAATAAGAAAGTATCCAAGAACGAGCAGTACTTC.

The rearrangement links TRBV12-3 or TRBV12-4 to TRBJ1-2; no clear D. The CDR3 extends over 12 amino acids. Trimming took off 2 bases at V and 6 bases at J, with 7 bases between the two ends. As DNA, the CDR3 is TGTGCCAGCAGTTTACAGGAGGATGGCTACACCTTC. Protein product: CASSLQEDGYTF.

This chain joins TRBV7-6 and TRBJ2-5; possibly TRBD1 for D (6 bases). Trimming removed 4 bases from V and 0 bases from J, with 15 bases in between. The CDR3 runs to 16 residues. The germline V gene encodes CDR1 SGHVS and CDR2 FNYEAQ. The CDR3 here is CASSSRRGGDQETQYF. In DNA form, the CDR3 reads TGTGCCAGCAGCTCCCGGAGAGGGGGTGACCAAGAGACCCAGTACTTC.

This clonotype was seen a few times. The CDR3 nucleotides read TGCGCCAGCAGCCAAGCTGCACTAGCGGGAGCTTACGAGCAGTACTTC. As protein: CASSQAALAGAYEQYF. The V and J genes are TRBV4-1 and TRBJ2-7, with TRBD2 matching over 11 bases. Trimming took 1 base from V and 4 from J; bases not matched to a gene: 6. CDR3 length equals 16 residues. Germline values: CDR1 MGHRA, CDR2 YSYEKL.

This rearrangement joins TRBV7-9 to TRBJ1-1, with TRBD1 as a possible D gene (6 bases). This CDR3 has 12 amino acids. Germline values: CDR1 SEHNR, CDR2 FQNEAQ (reference sequence). The ends were cut back, 2 bases at V and 7 bases at J, with 8 bases in the middle. The CDR3 DNA sequence: TGTGCCAGCAGCTTAAACAGGGTTGAAGCTTTCTTT. Residues: CASSLNRVEAFF.

This clonotype showed up just a few times. The chain links TRBV5-1 to TRBJ2-7; D ambiguous. V dropped 0 bases and J dropped 4 bases, with 8 bases sitting between them. The germline V gene has CDR1 SGHRS and CDR2 YFSETQ. There are 13 residues in the CDR3. The CDR3 DNA sequence: TGCGCCAGCAGCTTGGGGACGCAATACGAGCAGTACTTC. Translated, it gives CASSLGTQYEQYF.

This clonotype came up many times. The chain recombines TRBV14 with TRBJ2-1; D call uncertain. There are 14 residues in the CDR3. Trimming left V 4 bases short and J 6 bases short, with 13 bases between. Germline-derived CDR1 and CDR2 are SGHDN and FVKESK. The DNA of the CDR3 is TGTGCCAGCAGCCGCCTCGTCCTTGGCAATGAGCAGTTCTTC. Encoded protein: CASSRLVLGNEQFF.